This T cell receptor (beta chain) was documented in a study of cytomegalovirus exposure and HLA in healthy donors. The study, taken as a whole, reports: For most subjects, TCR beta sequences were reported to predict HLA-A and HLA-B alleles with accuracy.

With V trimmed by 5 bases and J by 1 base, 2 bases remained unmatched. The CDR3 consists of 14 residues. CDR1 is PRHDT and CDR2 is FYEKMQ in the germline V gene (reference sequence). Vbeta (60) and Jbeta (13) primers were used in the PCR. Assay: immunoSEQ multiplex PCR; the TCRdb copy retains only in-frame clones and omits some. The sample has fewer than 150,000 clones, 73% seen once; the top ten hold roughly an eighth. For this clone: The antigen remains undetermined.

Sequenced material: PBMCs. The chain carries TRBV13 and TRBJ2-4; the match to TRBD1 covers 7 bases. The clonotype comes from a human donor in good health. The CDR3: CASSVQGAKNIQYF. In DNA form, the CDR3 reads TGTGCCAGCAGCGTACAGGGGGCCAAAAACATTCAGTACTTC.